These 2 T cell receptor beta chains originate from one sample sequenced in a study of T cell changes during pregnancy in multiple sclerosis. Assay used: immunoSEQ multiplex PCR; TCRdb lists only in-frame clones, some missing. The sample has about 85,000 clones, roughly nine tenths seen once. The sample here was peripheral blood, taken in the first trimester of pregnancy. Source of these receptors: a female donor with multiple sclerosis, enrolled in a pregnancy study.

The J gene is TRBJ2-7, the V gene TRBV11-2, with 11 positions matching TRBD1. The CDR3 is 15 residues long. Germline-derived CDR1 and CDR2 are SGHAT and FQNNGV. V dropped 1 base and J dropped 3; count of bases not matched to a gene: 2. The CDR3 reads CASSLGGTGGYEQYF. CDR3 bases: TGTGCCAGCAGCTTAGGCGGGACAGGGGGCTACGAGCAGTACTTC.

The J gene is TRBJ2-5, the V gene TRBV19; D remains ambiguous. Per the germline V gene, CDR1 is LNHDA and CDR2 is SQIVND (reference sequence). Deletions cut 4 bases from V and 4 bases from J, with 10 bases between. The CDR3 extends over 13 amino acids. CDR3 region: CASSNTRGETQYF. CDR3 nucleotides: TGTGCCAGTAGTAATACACGAGGAGAGACCCAGTACTTC.